Shown below are 14 T cell receptor beta chains from a single sample sequenced in a study of blood T cells in healthy people across ages. Next came a second PCR, run for about 6 to 12 cycles, which used a sample-barcoded 5' primer along with a J-beta primer mix. TCRdb re-called the 5' RACE reads through MiXCR, storing one row per CDR3 protein. The table lists about 640,000 distinct CDR3 sequences, roughly 31% of them singletons. The sample was blood. These receptors were obtained from a woman of 80 years or more in good health.

Notes on this clonotype: This may arise from a read error, as a much more abundant clone is one base away. This chain links TRBV7-2 with TRBJ2-5; D may correspond to TRBD1 or TRBD2 (6 bases each). The CDR3 totals 15 residues. Germline CDR1 SGHTA, CDR2 FQGNSA. Trimming removed 1 base from V and 11 bases from J, with 20 bases in between. Here the CDR3 DNA reads TGTGCCAGCAGCTTAGACGTATGGGGGGCCAATGAGCAGTACTTC. This encodes CASSLDVWGANEQYF.

In this sample, this clonotype turned up many times. The chain links TRBV27 to TRBJ2-5; TRBD1 aligns across 7 bases. The germline V gene has CDR1 MNHEY and CDR2 SMNVEV (reference sequence). This CDR3 comprises 14 residues. V lost 5 bases to trimming and J lost 11 bases; unmatched junction nucleotides: 14. As DNA, the CDR3 is TGTGCCAGCAGTCCCCTTAATAGGGGGCGTGAGCAGTACTTC. Protein product: CASSPLNRGREQYF.

This clonotype was observed at least ten times. The genes are TRBV4-1 and TRBJ2-7; TRBD1 agrees at 7 bases. CDR3 length equals 17 residues. The V gene end was trimmed by 3 bases and the J gene end by 2 bases; junction bases not matched to a gene: 13. From germline, CDR1 is MGHRA and CDR2 YSYEKL. The CDR3 here is CASSHEKGRQGTYEQYF. The DNA of the CDR3 is TGCGCCAGCAGCCACGAAAAAGGGAGACAGGGAACCTACGAGCAGTACTTC.

The genes are TRBV11-2 and TRBJ2-1, with TRBD1 matching over 9 bases. Germline loops: CDR1 SGHAT, CDR2 FQNNGV. V gave up 5 bases and J gave up 15 bases; unmatched junction bases: 14. This CDR3 is built from 14 residues. This CDR3 is CASSETRDREFPFF. DNA for the CDR3: TGTGCCAGCAGCGAGACCCGGGACAGGGAGTTTCCGTTCTTC.

The V gene is TRBV5-1, the J gene TRBJ1-2; D gene uncertain. Deletions cut 0 bases from V and 4 bases from J, with 13 bases between. Germline CDR1 reads SGHRS; CDR2 reads YFSETQ. This CDR3 region has 15 residues. This chain's CDR3 is CASSLDIQQPYGYTF. DNA of the CDR3: TGCGCCAGCAGCTTGGATATTCAGCAGCCCTATGGCTACACCTTC.

This rearrangement joins TRBV20-1 to TRBJ1-1, with D uncertain. The germline V and J ends were trimmed by 3 bases and 6 bases, with 5 bases remaining between them. Germline V CDR1 and CDR2: DFQATT, SNEGSKA (reference sequence). This CDR3 is 10 amino acids long. The CDR3 spells CSARTAEAFF. The CDR3 DNA reads as TGCAGTGCTAGGACCGCTGAAGCTTTCTTT.

The chain is built from TRBV28 and TRBJ2-7; no definite D call. Trimming stripped 2 bases from V and 3 bases from J, with 14 bases between. Per germline, CDR1 MDHEN and CDR2 SYDVKM. The CDR3 has 15 residues. DNA of the CDR3: TGTGCCAGCAGTTTAGTCTTGGGCAAAAACTACGAGCAGTACTTC. Translated: CASSLVLGKNYEQYF. The full variable domain, in which reference TRBV28 and TRBJ2-7 provide the parts outside the CDR3, is DVKVTQSSRYLVKRTGEKVFLECVQDMDHENMFWYRQDPGLGLRLIYFSYDVKMKEKGDIPEGYSVSREKKERFSLILESASTNQTSMYLCASSLVLGKNYEQYFGPGTRLTVT.

Concerning this clonotype itself: A read error may account for a junction end that differs from germline. Written as DNA, the CDR3 is TGTGCCGCCAGCACCAGACAGGGCGAAAAACTGTTTTTT. This sequence encodes CAASTRQGEKLFF. The rearrangement uses TRBV15 and TRBJ1-4; 7 bases map to TRBD1. The CDR3 totals 13 residues. CDR1 and CDR2 from the germline V gene are LNHNV and YYDKDF (reference sequence).

The chain is built from TRBV7-8 and TRBJ1-2; 11 bases match TRBD1. In germline, CDR1 is SGHVS, CDR2 FQNEAQ. The CDR3 is made up of 18 amino acids. After removal of 5 bases from V and 4 bases from J, the junction contained 15 bases not matched to a gene. CDR3 protein: CASSQAPGQGVRSYGYTF. Written as DNA, the CDR3 is TGTGCCAGCAGCCAAGCACCGGGACAGGGGGTCCGGAGCTATGGCTACACCTTC.

This clonotype turned up a few times. The rearrangement uses TRBV2 and TRBJ1-1; D is possibly TRBD1 (5 bases). Germline lookup yields CDR1 SNHLY and CDR2 FYNNEI. The CDR3 contains 13 residues. The V end was cut by 8 bases, the J end by 1 base, with 11 bases between. CDR3: CASLLGGNTEAFF. CDR3 in DNA: TGTGCCAGCTTGTTGGGGGGGAACACTGAAGCTTTCTTT.

This clonotype has more than one count but fewer than ten. This sequence joins TRBV6-2 or TRBV6-3 and TRBJ2-6; a possible D gene is TRBD1 (6 bases). V lost 0 bases to trimming and J lost 6 bases, with 12 bases between them. The V gene's germline CDR1 is MNHEY and CDR2 SVGEGT. The CDR3 totals 16 residues. The chain's CDR3 is CASSYSDRPEANVLTF. DNA of the CDR3: TGTGCCAGCAGTTACTCGGACAGACCCGAGGCCAACGTCCTGACTTTC.

The gene calls are TRBV2 and TRBJ2-7, with D possibly TRBD2 on 6 matching bases. V shed 4 bases and J shed 11 bases, with 12 bases lying between them. The germline V gene encodes CDR1 SNHLY and CDR2 FYNNEI. The CDR3 spans 11 residues. CDR3 in DNA: TGTGCCAGCAGTGTGGTCGGGGAGGAGTACTTC. It encodes CASSVVGEEYF.

This clonotype was observed a handful of times. The rearrangement links TRBV7-2 to TRBJ2-2, with D possibly being TRBD2 (5 bases). Germline loops: CDR1 SGHTA, CDR2 FQGNSA. This CDR3 region has 13 residues. Trimming took off 5 bases at V and 7 bases at J, with 11 bases between the two ends. DNA for the CDR3: TGTGCCAGCAGCCCCGTCGGGGTCGGGGAGCTGTTTTTT. Encoded protein: CASSPVGVGELFF. Based on the CDR3 plus reference TRBV7-2 and TRBJ2-2, the full variable domain is GAGVSQSPSNKVTEKGKDVELRCDPISGHTALYWYRQSLGQGLEFLIYFQGNSAPDKSGLPSDRFSAERTGGSVSTLTIQRTQQEDSAVYLCASSPVGVGELFFGEGSRLTVL.

In regard to this clonotype: The junction differs from germline at one of its ends, possibly a read error. J is TRBJ1-1 and V is TRBV6-1, with D possibly being TRBD1 (5 bases). The CDR3 has 14 residues. CDR1 and CDR2 from the germline V gene are MNHNS and SASEGT. For the CDR3, the DNA is TGTGCCGGCAGCCAACGGAGGGGTGGCACTGAAGCTTTCTTT. Encoded protein: CAGSQRRGGTEAFF.